The sequence of this T cell receptor beta chain was determined in a study of OX40 agonist ivuxolimab in advanced cancers. Study overall: Participants could have had prior anti-PD-1, anti-PD-L1 or anti-CTLA-4 therapy, and around 40% had some. The study reported partial responses in three patients: one hepatocellular carcinoma, two cutaneous melanoma.

The CDR3 is 14 residues long. The germline V gene encodes CDR1 SGHRS and CDR2 YFSETQ. The V and J ends lost 5 bases and 1 base respectively, with 10 bases between them. Method: immunoSEQ multiplex PCR; TCRdb's copy keeps in-frame clones and lacks some. The sample comprises about 70,000 clones, roughly 86% of which are singletons, and 2% to 2.5% rests with the top ten. Sequencing used CD4+ or CD8+ T cells sorted from blood, obtained in a trial of the OX40 agonist ivuxolimab. The chain has TRBV5-1 and TRBJ1-3; D uncertain. This sequence was found in an adult with an advanced solid tumor such as melanoma, head and neck, liver or kidney cancer. CDR3 region: CASSLGYSGNTIYF. In DNA, the CDR3 is TGCGCCAGCAGTCTTGGCTATTCTGGAAACACCATATATTTT.